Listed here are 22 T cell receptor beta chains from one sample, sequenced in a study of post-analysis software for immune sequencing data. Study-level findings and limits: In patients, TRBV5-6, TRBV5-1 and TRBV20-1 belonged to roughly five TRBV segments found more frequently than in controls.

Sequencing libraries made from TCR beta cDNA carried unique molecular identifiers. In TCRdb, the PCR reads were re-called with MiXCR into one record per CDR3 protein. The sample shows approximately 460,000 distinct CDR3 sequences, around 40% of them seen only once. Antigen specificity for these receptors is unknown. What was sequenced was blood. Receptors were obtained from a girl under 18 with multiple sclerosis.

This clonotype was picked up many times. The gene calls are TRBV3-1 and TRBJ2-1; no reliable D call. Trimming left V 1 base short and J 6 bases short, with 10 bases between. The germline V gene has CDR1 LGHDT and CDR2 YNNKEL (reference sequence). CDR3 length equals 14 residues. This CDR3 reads CASSQAYAANEQFF. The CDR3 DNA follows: TGTGCCAGCAGCCAAGCCTACGCGGCCAATGAGCAGTTCTTC.

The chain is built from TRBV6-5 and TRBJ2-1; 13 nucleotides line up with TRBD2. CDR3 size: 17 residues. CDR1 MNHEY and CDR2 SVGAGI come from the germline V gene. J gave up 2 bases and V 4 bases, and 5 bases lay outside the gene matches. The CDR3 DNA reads TGTGCCAGCAGTTCCATGACTAGCGGGGGGACCTACAATGAGCAGTTCTTC. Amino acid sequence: CASSSMTSGGTYNEQFF.

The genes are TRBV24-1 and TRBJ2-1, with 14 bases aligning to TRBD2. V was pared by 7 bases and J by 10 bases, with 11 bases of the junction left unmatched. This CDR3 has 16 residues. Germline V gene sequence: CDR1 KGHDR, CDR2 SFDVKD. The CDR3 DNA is TGTGCCACCAGGGGTCCCGGGACTAGCGGGAGCCAGGAGCAGTTCTTC. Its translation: CATRGPGTSGSQEQFF.

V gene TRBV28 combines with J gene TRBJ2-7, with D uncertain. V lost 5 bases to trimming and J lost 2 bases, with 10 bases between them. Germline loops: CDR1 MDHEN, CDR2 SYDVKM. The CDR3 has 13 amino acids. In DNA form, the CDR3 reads TGTGCCAGCAGTCCCCGGGTCGCCTACGAGCAGTACTTC. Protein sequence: CASSPRVAYEQYF.

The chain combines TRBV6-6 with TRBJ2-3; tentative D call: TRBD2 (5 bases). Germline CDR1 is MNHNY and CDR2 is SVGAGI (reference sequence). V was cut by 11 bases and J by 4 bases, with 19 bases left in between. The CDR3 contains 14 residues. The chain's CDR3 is CAAQSRVPADTQYF. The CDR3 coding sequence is TGTGCCGCCCAATCGCGGGTGCCGGCAGATACGCAGTATTTT.

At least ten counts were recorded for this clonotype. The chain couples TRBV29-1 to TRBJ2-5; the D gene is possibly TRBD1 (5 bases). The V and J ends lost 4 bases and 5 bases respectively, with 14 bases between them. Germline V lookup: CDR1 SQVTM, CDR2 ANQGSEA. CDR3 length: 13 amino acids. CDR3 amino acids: CSVVRGGAETQYF. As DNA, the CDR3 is TGCAGCGTTGTAAGGGGCGGAGCGGAGACCCAGTACTTC.

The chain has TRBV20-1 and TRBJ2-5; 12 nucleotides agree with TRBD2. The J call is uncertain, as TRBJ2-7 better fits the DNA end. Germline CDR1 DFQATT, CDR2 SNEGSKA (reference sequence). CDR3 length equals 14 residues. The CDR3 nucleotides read TGCAGTGCCCCTCTAGCGGGAGGGCCCTACGAGCAGTACTTC. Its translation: CSAPLAGGPYEQYF.

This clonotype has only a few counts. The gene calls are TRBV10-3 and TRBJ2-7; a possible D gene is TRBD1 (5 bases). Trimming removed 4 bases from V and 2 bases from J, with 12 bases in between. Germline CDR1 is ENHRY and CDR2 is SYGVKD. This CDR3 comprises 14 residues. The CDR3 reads CAISGTRGTYEQYF. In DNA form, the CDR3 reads TGTGCCATCAGTGGGACAAGGGGCACCTACGAGCAGTACTTC.

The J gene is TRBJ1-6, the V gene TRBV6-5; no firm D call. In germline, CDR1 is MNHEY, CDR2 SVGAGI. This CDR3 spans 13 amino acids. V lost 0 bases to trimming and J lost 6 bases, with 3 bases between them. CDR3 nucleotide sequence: TGTGCCAGCAGTTACTCGATTAATTCACCCCTCCACTTT. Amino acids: CASSYSINSPLHF.

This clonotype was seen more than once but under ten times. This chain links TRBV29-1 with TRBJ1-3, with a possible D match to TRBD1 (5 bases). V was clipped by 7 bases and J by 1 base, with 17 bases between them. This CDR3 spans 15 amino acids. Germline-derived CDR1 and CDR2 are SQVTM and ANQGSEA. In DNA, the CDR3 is TGCAGCGCCAACACGGGTGGGGGGTCTGGAAACACCATATATTTT. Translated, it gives CSANTGGGSGNTIYF.

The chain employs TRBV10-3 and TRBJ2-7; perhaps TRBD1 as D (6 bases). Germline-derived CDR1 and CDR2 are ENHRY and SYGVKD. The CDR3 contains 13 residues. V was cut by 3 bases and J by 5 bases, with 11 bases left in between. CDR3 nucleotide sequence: TGTGCCATCAGTGATTTGGGACACCACGAGCAGTACTTC. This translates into CAISDLGHHEQYF.

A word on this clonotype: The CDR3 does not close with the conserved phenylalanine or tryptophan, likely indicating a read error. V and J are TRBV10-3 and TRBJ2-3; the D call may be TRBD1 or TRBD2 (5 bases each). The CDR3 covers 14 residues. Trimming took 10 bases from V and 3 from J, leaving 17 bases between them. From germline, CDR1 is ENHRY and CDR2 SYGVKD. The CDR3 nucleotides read TGTGCCACCATGGAACGGGGCACTACAGATACGCAGTATTCT. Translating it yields CATMERGTTDTQYS.

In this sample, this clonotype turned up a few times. Here the CDR3 reads CAISDRGFGDSYTF. The CDR3 DNA sequence: TGTGCCATCAGTGATCGGGGTTTCGGGGATAGCTACACCTTC. The gene calls are TRBV10-3 and TRBJ1-2, with unresolved D. This CDR3 region has 14 residues. Trimming took 3 bases from V and 9 from J, leaving 17 bases between them. The germline gives CDR1 ENHRY, CDR2 SYGVKD.

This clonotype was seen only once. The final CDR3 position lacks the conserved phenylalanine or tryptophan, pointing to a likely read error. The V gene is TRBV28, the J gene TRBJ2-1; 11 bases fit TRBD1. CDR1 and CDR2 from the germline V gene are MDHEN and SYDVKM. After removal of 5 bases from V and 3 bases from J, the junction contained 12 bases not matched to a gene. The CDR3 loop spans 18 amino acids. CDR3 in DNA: TGTGCCAGCAGTCCCTCGGACAGGGGGCTTTCCCACTACAATGAGCAGTTCGTC. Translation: CASSPSDRGLSHYNEQFV.

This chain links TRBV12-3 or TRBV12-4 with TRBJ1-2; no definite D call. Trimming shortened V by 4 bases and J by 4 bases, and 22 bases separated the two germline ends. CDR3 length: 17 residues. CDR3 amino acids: CASSSWTGPAFSYGYTF. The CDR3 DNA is TGTGCCAGCAGTTCGTGGACGGGTCCGGCGTTTAGCTATGGCTACACCTTC.

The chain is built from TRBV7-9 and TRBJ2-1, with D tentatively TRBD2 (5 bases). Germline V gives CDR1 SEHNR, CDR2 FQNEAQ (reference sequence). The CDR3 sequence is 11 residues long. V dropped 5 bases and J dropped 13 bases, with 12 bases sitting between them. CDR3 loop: CASSPWETQFF. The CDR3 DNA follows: TGTGCCAGCAGCCCGTGGGAGACCCAGTTCTTC.

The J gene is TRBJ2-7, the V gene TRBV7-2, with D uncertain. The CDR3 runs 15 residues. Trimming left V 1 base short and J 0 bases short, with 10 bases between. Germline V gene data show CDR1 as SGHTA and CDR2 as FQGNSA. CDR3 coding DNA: TGTGCCAGCAGCTTAGGACGGGCGGTCTCCTACGAGCAGTACTTC. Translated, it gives CASSLGRAVSYEQYF.

CDR3 residues: CASSPDRVRETQYF. The CDR3 DNA follows: TGCGCCAGCAGCCCCGACAGGGTGCGAGAGACCCAGTACTTC. The gene calls are TRBV5-1 and TRBJ2-5; 7 bases match TRBD1. The CDR3 extends over 14 amino acids. From germline, CDR1 is SGHRS and CDR2 YFSETQ. Trimming took 4 bases from V and 4 from J; bases not matched to a gene: 7.

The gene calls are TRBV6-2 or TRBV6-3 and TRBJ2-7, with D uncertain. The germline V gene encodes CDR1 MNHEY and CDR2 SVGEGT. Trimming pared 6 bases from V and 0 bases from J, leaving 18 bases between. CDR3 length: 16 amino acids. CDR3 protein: CASRPIESQPSYEQYF. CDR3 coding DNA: TGTGCCAGCAGGCCCATAGAATCCCAGCCCTCCTACGAGCAGTACTTC.

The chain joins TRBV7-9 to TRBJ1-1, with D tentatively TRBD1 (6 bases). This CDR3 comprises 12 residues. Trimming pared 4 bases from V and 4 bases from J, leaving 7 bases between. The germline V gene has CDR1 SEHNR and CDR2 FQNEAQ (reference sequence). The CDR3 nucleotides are TGTGCCAGCAGCTCGACAGGCACTGAAGCTTTCTTT. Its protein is CASSSTGTEAFF.

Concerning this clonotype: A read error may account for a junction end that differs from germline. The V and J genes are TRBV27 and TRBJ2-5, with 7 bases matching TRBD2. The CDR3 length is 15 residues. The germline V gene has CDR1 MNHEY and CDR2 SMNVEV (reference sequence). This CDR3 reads CDSSELASGDETQYF. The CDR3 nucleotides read TGTGACAGCAGTGAACTGGCTAGCGGTGATGAGACCCAGTACTTC.

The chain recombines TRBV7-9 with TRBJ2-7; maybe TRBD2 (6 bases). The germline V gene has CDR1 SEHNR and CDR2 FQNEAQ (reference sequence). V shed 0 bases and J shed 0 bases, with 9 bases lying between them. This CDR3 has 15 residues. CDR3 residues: CASSLAFSGSYEQYF. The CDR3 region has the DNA TGTGCCAGCAGCTTAGCCTTTAGCGGCTCCTACGAGCAGTACTTC.